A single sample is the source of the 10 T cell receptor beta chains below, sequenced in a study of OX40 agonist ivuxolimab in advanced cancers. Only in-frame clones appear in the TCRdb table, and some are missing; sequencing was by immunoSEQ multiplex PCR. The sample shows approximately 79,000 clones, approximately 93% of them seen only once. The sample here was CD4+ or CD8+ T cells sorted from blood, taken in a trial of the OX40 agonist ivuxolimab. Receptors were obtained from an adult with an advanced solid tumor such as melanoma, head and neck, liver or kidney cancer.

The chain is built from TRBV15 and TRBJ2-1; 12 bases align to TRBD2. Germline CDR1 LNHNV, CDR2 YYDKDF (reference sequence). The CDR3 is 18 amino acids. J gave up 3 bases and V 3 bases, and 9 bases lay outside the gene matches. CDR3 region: CATSRTSGSEGYYNEQFF. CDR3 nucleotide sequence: TGTGCCACCAGCAGGACTAGCGGGAGTGAGGGTTACTACAATGAGCAGTTCTTC.

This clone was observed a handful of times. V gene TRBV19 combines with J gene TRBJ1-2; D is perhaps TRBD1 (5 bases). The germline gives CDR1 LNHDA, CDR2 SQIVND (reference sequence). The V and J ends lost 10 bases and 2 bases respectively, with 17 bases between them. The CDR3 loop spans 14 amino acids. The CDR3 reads CATENSGRNYGYTF. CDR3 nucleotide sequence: TGTGCCACCGAGAACTCAGGGAGGAACTATGGCTACACCTTC.

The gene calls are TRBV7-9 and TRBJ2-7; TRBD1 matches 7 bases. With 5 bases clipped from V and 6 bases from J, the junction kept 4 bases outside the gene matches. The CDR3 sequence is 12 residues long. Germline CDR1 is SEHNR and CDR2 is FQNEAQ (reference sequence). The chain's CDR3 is CASSLGQREQYF. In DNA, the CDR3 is TGTGCCAGCAGCCTGGGACAGCGCGAGCAGTACTTC.

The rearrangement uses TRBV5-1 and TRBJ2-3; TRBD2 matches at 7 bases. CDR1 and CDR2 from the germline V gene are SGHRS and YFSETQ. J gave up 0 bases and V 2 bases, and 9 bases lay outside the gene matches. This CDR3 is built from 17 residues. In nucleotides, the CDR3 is TGCGCCAGCAGCTTTCTAGCGGATCAACCTAGCACAGATACGCAGTATTTT. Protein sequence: CASSFLADQPSTDTQYF.

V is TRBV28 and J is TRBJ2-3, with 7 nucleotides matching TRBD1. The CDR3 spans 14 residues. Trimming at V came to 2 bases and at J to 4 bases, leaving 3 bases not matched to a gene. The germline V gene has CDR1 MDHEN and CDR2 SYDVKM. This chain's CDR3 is CASSLATGADTQYF. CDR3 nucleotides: TGTGCCAGCAGTTTAGCTACAGGGGCAGATACGCAGTATTTT.

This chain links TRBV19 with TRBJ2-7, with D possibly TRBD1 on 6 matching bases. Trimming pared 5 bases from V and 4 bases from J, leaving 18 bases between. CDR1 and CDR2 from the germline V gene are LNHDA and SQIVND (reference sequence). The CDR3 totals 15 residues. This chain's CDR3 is CASSAAGDPGYEQYF. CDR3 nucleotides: TGTGCCAGTAGTGCCGCAGGGGACCCCGGGTACGAGCAGTACTTC.

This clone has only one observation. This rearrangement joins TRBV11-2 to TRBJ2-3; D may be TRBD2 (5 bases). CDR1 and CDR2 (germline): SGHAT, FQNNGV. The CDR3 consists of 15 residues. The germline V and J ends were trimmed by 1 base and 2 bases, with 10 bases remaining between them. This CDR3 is CASSLAHGITDTQYF. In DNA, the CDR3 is TGTGCCAGCAGCTTAGCCCACGGGATCACAGATACGCAGTATTTT.

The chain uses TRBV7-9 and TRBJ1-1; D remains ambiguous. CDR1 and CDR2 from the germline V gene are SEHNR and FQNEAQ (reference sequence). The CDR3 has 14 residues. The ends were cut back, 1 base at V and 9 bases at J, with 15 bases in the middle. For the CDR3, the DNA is TGTGCCAGCAGCTTAGTTACCCGTGGCAGTAAAGCTTTCTTT. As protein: CASSLVTRGSKAFF. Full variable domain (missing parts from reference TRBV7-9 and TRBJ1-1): DTGVSQNPRHKITKRGQNVTFRCDPISEHNRLYWYRQTLGQGPEFLTYFQNEAQLEKSRLLSDRFSAERPKGSFSTLEIQRTEQGDSAMYLCASSLVTRGSKAFFGQGTRLTVV.

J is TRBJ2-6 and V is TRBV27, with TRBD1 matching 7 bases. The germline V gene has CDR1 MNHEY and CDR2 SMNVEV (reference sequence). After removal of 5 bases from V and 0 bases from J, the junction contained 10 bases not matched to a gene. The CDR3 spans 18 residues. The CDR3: CASSPLTGNPSGANVLTF. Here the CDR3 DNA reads TGTGCCAGCAGTCCTCTGACAGGGAACCCCTCTGGGGCCAACGTCCTGACTTTC.

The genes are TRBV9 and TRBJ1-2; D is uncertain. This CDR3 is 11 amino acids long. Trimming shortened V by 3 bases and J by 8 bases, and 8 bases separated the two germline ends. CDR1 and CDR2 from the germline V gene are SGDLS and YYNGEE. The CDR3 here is CASSANTGYTF. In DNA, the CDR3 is TGTGCCAGCAGCGCAAATACCGGCTACACCTTC.